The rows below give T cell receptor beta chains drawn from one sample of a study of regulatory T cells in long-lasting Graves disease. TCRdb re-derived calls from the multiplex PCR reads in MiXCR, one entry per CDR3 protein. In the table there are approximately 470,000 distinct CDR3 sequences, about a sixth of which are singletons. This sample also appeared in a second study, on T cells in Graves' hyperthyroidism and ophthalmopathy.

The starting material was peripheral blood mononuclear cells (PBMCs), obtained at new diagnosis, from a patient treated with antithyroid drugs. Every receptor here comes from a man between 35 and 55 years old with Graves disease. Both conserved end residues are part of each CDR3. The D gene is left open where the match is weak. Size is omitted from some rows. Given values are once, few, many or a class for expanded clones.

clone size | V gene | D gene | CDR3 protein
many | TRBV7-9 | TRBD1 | CASSFAGTGIMSYEQYF
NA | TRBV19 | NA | CASSSPGRTYEQYF
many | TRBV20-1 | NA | CSADKVRRTVSYEQYF
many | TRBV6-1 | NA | CASGRPEQFF
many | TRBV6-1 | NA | CASSEHRDKSYEQYF
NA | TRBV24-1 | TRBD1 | CATSGGQGGGFSDTQYF
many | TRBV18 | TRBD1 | CASSPDRGGYTQYF
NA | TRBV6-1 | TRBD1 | CASELTGLNYGYTF
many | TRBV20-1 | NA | CSARIGGLNQPQHF
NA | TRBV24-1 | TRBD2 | CATSDSGAGDGGVQYF
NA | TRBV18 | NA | CASSLNHGAGYGYTF
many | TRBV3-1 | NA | CASSRHTSSGNTIYF
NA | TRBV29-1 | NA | CSVGGLPNEQFF
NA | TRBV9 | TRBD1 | CASSVDRGVLETQYF
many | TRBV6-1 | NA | CASSVTGGQRTQYF
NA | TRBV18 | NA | CASSPYDLGTGDNEQFF
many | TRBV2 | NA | CASSEAGGLRKTQYF
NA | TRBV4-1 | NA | CASSQERVDYEQYF
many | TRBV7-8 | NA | CASSSVSGAYNEQFF
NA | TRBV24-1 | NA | CATSDLKETQYF
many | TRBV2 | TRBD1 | CASRIGGGYTF
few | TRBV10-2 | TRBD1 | CASRSGQSNTEAFF
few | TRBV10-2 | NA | CASSTGSSSYNEQFF
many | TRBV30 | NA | CAWSVWGNEQFF
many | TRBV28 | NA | CASRKDTVYGYTF
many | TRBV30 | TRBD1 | CAWRRTGGLNEQFF
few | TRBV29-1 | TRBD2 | CSVAPAGGLTDTQYF
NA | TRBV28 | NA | CASKWRGASYEQYF
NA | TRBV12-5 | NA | CARGLILRGEGNQPQHF
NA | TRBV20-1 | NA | CSARLARSYNEQFF
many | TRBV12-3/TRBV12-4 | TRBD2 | CASTQTGVVLAGGLDTQYF
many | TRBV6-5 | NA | CASSYRGKHTEAFF
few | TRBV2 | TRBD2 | CASNRGSGTETQYF
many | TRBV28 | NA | CASSLLHTGELFF
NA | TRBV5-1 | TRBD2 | CASSLGSGRGGNEQFF